The following is a T cell receptor beta chain sequence with its context. The data stem from a study of blood T cell repertoires in COVID-19. Sequenced by immunoSEQ multiplex PCR; TCRdb stores in-frame clones only, minus some. The sample has under 350,000 clones, about nine tenths seen once. The CDR3 sequence is 14 residues long. With V trimmed by 1 base and J by 4 bases, 3 bases remained unmatched. Germline V gene lookup returns CDR1 LNHDA and CDR2 SQIVND (reference sequence). This clonotype originated in a man younger than 40 who had recovered from COVID-19. The chain joins TRBV19 to TRBJ1-1; 7 positions agree with TRBD1. Sequenced sample: PBMCs or T cells enriched from blood (not recorded which). DNA of the CDR3: TGTGCCAGTAGTATAGCCGCAGGGGGCACTGAAGCTTTCTTT. Encoded protein: CASSIAAGGTEAFF.